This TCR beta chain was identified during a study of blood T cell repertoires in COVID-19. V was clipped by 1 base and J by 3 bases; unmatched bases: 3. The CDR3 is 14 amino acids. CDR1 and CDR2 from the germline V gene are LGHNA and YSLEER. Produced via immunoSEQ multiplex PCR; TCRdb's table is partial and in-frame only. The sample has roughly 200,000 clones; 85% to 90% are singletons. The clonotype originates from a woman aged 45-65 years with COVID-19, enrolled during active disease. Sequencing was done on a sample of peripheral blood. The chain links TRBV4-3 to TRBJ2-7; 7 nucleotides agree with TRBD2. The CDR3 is CASSQGAGDYEQYF. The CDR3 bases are TGCGCCAGCAGCCAAGGCGCGGGGGACTACGAGCAGTACTTC.